This entry is about one TCR beta chain. Intraepithelial and lamina propria lymphocytes were isolated from graft specimens. This entry is derived from a study of graft-versus-host responses after intestinal transplantation. Study as a whole: Anti-thymocyte globulin was used for induction in all recipients, who then took tacrolimus and steroids for approximately 3 years.

The CDR3 spans 15 residues. CDR1 and CDR2 (germline): MDHEN, SYDVKM. Between the trimmed V and J ends, which lost 3 bases and 6 bases, there was a span of 16 bases. TCRdb's copy holds only in-frame clones and misses some; the assay was immunoSEQ multiplex PCR. The data hold about 7,400 clones, with 68% observed a single time. The clonotype originates from a human patient who received an intestinal transplant, so some T cells may come from the graft donor. The source was ileum tissue, collected around 460 days after transplant. The rearrangement joins TRBV28 to TRBJ2-3; TRBD2 might be the D (6 bases). CDR3 DNA: TGTGCCAGCAGTTTTCCCCGGGACTTGGTGGATACGCAGTATTTT. Its protein product is CASSFPRDLVDTQYF.